What follows are 6 T cell receptor beta chains derived from one specimen sequenced in a study of cytomegalovirus exposure and HLA in healthy donors. The primer mix had 60 Vbeta and 13 Jbeta primers. Sequencing was performed with immunoSEQ multiplex PCR; in TCRdb, only in-frame clones are kept and a portion is missing. The sample lists 150,000 or so clones, roughly three quarters occurring once. Sequencing was done on a sample of PBMCs. These receptors came from a man between 18 and 35 years old in good health and CMV-seropositive.

The J gene is TRBJ2-1, the V gene TRBV6-1, with 11 bases matching TRBD2. V dropped 5 bases and J dropped 4; count of bases not matched to a gene: 4. Germline V CDR1 and CDR2: MNHNS, SASEGT. This CDR3 has 15 residues. The CDR3 nucleotides read TGTGCCAGCAGTTCCGGGACTAGCGGTTACAATGAGCAGTTCTTC. Protein sequence: CASSSGTSGYNEQFF.

The chain combines TRBV6-5 with TRBJ2-6; TRBD1 matches 7 bases. From germline, CDR1 is MNHEY and CDR2 SVGAGI. With 6 bases clipped from V and 9 bases from J, the junction kept 11 bases outside the gene matches. The CDR3 is made up of 15 amino acids. The DNA of the CDR3 is TGTGCCAGCAGGCCGACAGGGCCGGTTTTCAACGTCCTGACTTTC. Translation: CASRPTGPVFNVLTF.

There are a few counts of this clone. The chain combines TRBV6-8 with TRBJ2-2; 8 positions match TRBD1. This CDR3 region has 16 residues. The J segment lost 1 base and the V segment lost 6 bases, leaving 7 bases of the junction unmatched. Germline CDR1 MNHGY, CDR2 SAAAGT. The CDR3 DNA sequence: TGTGCCAGCAGCAGAACAGACAGGGGGAACACCGGGGAGCTGTTTTTT. Its translation is CASSRTDRGNTGELFF.

This chain connects TRBV28 to TRBJ1-5; D unresolved. Trimming shortened V by 5 bases and J by 9 bases, and 11 bases separated the two germline ends. Germline V gives CDR1 MDHEN, CDR2 SYDVKM. The CDR3 length is 12 residues. DNA for the CDR3: TGTGCCAGCAGTCTTCCCCGCGGGCCCCAGCATTTT. Amino acid sequence: CASSLPRGPQHF.

Only a few counts were recorded for this clone. The V gene is TRBV2, the J gene TRBJ1-1; D not certain. The CDR3 runs to 11 residues. Trimming shortened V by 7 bases and J by 10 bases, and 13 bases separated the two germline ends. Germline V CDR1 and CDR2: SNHLY, FYNNEI. The CDR3 spells CASTSTPPAFF. CDR3 in DNA: TGTGCCAGCACATCTACCCCGCCAGCTTTCTTT.

This clone was counted once. The rearrangement uses TRBV16 and TRBJ1-5; D gene ambiguous. The CDR3 sequence is 17 residues long. Germline CDR1 is KGHSY and CDR2 is FQNENV. V lost 0 bases and J lost 3, with 15 bases in between. CDR3 protein: CASSQSSLGKVNQPQHF. DNA of the CDR3: TGTGCCAGCAGCCAATCGAGTCTCGGGAAAGTCAATCAGCCCCAGCATTTT.